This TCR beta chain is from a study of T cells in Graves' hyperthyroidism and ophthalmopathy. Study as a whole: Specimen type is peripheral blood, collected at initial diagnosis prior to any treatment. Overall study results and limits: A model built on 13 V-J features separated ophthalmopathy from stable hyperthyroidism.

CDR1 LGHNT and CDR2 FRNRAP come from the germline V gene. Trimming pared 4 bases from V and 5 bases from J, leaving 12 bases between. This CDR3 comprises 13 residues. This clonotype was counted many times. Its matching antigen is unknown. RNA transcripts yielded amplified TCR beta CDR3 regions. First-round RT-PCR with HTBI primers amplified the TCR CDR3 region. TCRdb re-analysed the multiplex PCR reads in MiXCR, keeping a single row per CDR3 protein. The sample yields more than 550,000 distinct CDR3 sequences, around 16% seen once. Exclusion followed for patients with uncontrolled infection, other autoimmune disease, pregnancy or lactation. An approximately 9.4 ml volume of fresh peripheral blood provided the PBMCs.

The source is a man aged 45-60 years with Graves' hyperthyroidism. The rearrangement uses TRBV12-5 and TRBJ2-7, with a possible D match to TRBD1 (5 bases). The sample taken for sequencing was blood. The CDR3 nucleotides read TGTGCTAGTGGTTGGGCTACAGGCGACGAGCAGTACTTC. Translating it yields CASGWATGDEQYF. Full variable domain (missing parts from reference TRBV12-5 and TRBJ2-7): DARVTQTPRHKVTEMGQEVTMRCQPILGHNTVFWYRQTMMQGLELLAYFRNRAPLDDSGMPKDRFSAEMPDATLATLKIQPSEPRDSAVYFCASGWATGDEQYFGPGTRLTVT.